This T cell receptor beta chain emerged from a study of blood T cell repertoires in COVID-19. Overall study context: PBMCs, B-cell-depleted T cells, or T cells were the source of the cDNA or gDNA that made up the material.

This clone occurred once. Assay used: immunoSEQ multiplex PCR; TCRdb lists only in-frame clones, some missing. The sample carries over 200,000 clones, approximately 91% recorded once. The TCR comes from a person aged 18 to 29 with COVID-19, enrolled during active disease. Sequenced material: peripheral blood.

For the CDR3, the DNA is TGTGCCAGCAGCCCAAGCGCCTACGAGCAGTACTTC. This sequence encodes CASSPSAYEQYF. The chain links TRBV12-3 or TRBV12-4 to TRBJ2-7; D gene unclear. Trimming took off 6 bases at V and 2 bases at J, with 8 bases between the two ends. The CDR3 extends over 12 amino acids.